A selection of T cell receptor beta chains follows, all from one sample in a study of cytomegalovirus exposure and HLA in healthy donors. Clones were sequenced by immunoSEQ multiplex PCR, and TCRdb holds only the in-frame ones, with some missing. The table has 190,000 or so clones, 82% seen once. Input material: PBMCs. Receptors were obtained from a boy aged 2 to 9 in good health and CMV-seronegative. Each CDR3 is given with its conserved first and last residue. A D gene is named only where the DNA matches it firmly. Size is omitted from some rows. Given values are once, few, many or a class for expanded clones.

>TRBJ1-6|.|TRBV7-2|TRBD1
TGTGCCAGCAACTATAGGGGGACAGGGGATTCACCCCTCCACTTT
CASNYRGTGDSPLHF
>TRBJ1-2|.|TRBV5-1|TRBD1
TGCGCCAGCAGCTTGTCCACAGGACAGGGGGCGGGTGGCTACACCTTC
CASSLSTGQGAGGYTF
>TRBJ1-2|.|TRBV5-6|TRBD1
TGTGCCAGCAGCTGGGAGACAGGGAACTATGGCTACACCTTC
CASSWETGNYGYTF
>TRBJ2-7|.|TRBV10-3|.
TGTGCCATCAGCAACAGGGTATCTATCTACGAGCAGTACTTC
CAISNRVSIYEQYF
>TRBJ2-5|.|TRBV7-9|TRBD2
TGTGCCAGCAGTCCCGGTCGTGATAGCGGGGGGGAAGAGACCCAGTACTTC
CASSPGRDSGGEETQYF
>TRBJ2-5|few|TRBV5-5|TRBD2
TGTGCCAGCAGCCTCCCCTCGGGAGGGGGAGAGACCCAGTACTTC
CASSLPSGGGETQYF
>TRBJ1-2|.|TRBV7-2|.
TGTGCCAGCAGAAGGGACACCAACTATGGCTACACCTTC
CASRRDTNYGYTF
>TRBJ2-3|few|TRBV5-4|TRBD2
TGTGCCAGCAGCTTGGGCGGGGGGGCCACAGATACGCAGTATTTT
CASSLGGGATDTQYF
>TRBJ2-5|.|TRBV18|.
TGTGCCAGCTCACCACCGATTGATCCGGGGGCCCAGTACTTC
CASSPPIDPGAQYF
>TRBJ2-7|.|TRBV5-1|TRBD2
TGCGCCAGCAGCCTCCTAGCGGGGGGATTCTCCTACGAGCAGTACTTC
CASSLLAGGFSYEQYF
>TRBJ1-5|.|TRBV5-5|.
TGTGCCAGCAGCCTGGCCCCGGGTGTTCAGCCCCAGCATTTT
CASSLAPGVQPQHF
>TRBJ1-4|.|TRBV5-8|.
TGTGCCAGCAGCCTTAATGAAAAACTGTTTTTT
CASSLNEKLFF
>TRBJ2-1|once|TRBV5-8|.
TGTGCCAGCAGCGCCAGGGTGAATGAGCAGTTCTTC
CASSARVNEQFF
>TRBJ2-5|.|TRBV7-9|.
TGTGCCAGCAGCTCCGAATGGTTCTCACGGGAGACCCAGTACTTC
CASSSEWFSRETQYF
>TRBJ2-5|.|TRBV7-8|.
TGTGCCAGCAGCTTAGGGGAAACAGGTTTCCAAGAGACCCAGTACTTC
CASSLGETGFQETQYF
>TRBJ2-3|.|TRBV7-2|.
TGTGCCAGCAGCCCGGAGCCTCGCAATACGCAGTATTTT
CASSPEPRNTQYF
>TRBJ2-5|few|TRBV4-1|.
TGCGCCAGCAGTAATATCGGAGAGACCCAGTACTTC
CASSNIGETQYF
>TRBJ1-1|.|TRBV19|.
TGTGCCAGTAGGACACATAATCTACGAACAGGAGCTGGCGAAGCTTTCTTT
CASRTHNLRTGAGEAFF
>TRBJ1-5|once|TRBV7-2|.
TGTGCCAGCAGCGTTACGGCAGGGGACAATCAGCCCCAGCATTTT
CASSVTAGDNQPQHF
>TRBJ2-1|.|TRBV4-2|.
TGTGCCAGCAGCCAAGATAATTTCCGAGGACTATTTAAAAGCTCCTACAATGAGCAGTTCTTC
CASSQDNFRGLFKSSYNEQFF
>TRBJ1-4|.|TRBV11-2|.
TGTGCCAGCAGCTTTTTGGGCAGTCCTCGCGAAAAACTGTTTTTT
CASSFLGSPREKLFF
>TRBJ2-7|few|TRBV7-9|.
TGTGCCAGCAGCTTAGCCCGACGGGGGGCCGGAGTGGAGCAGTACTTC
CASSLARRGAGVEQYF
>TRBJ2-7|.|TRBV7-9|TRBD1
TGTGCCAGCAGTTCCGGGACAGGCTCCTACGAGCAGTACTTC
CASSSGTGSYEQYF
>TRBJ2-1|once|TRBV9|.
TGTGCCAGCAGCGTAGGGGTAGCGGTGGATAGGGATGAGCAGTTCTTC
CASSVGVAVDRDEQFF
>TRBJ2-5|.|TRBV21-1|.
TGTGCCAGCAGCAAAGTTCGAGAGACCCAGTACTTC
CASSKVRETQYF
>TRBJ1-2|.|TRBV5-1|.
TGCGCCAGCAGCGATCCTGGTTCCCGGCGGGGGGGCCTTGGCTACACCTTC
CASSDPGSRRGGLGYTF
>TRBJ1-1|.|TRBV6-6|.
TGTGCCAGCACCCATGGAGGGAGTAACACTGAAGCTTTCTTT
CASTHGGSNTEAFF
>TRBJ1-6|.|TRBV6-1|TRBD1
TGTGCCAGCAGTGAAGTGGGGACAGTAGGATCACCCCTCCACTTT
CASSEVGTVGSPLHF
>TRBJ2-1|.|TRBV7-2|TRBD2
TGTGCCAGCAGCCTTGGACTAGCGGACCCGTACAATGAGCAGTTCTTC
CASSLGLADPYNEQFF
>TRBJ2-4|once|TRBV11-1|.
TGTGCCAGCAGCTTAGCGAAACGGGGAGCCAAAAACATTCAGTACTTC
CASSLAKRGAKNIQYF
>TRBJ2-7|.|TRBV6-1|.
TGTGCCAGCACTGCAAACCAGGCCGGGGAGCAGGAGCAGTACTTC
CASTANQAGEQEQYF
>TRBJ2-1|.|TRBV10-2|.
TGCGCCAGCAGTTCTTGGCCATATGTCGCTTACAATGAGCAGTTCTTC
CASSSWPYVAYNEQFF
>TRBJ1-5|.|TRBV5-1|.
TGCGCCAGCAGCTTGGAGGGAGGCAATCAGCCCCAGCATTTT
CASSLEGGNQPQHF
>TRBJ2-2|.|TRBV7-3|.
TGTGCCAGCAGCCCGGGGGGGGAGCTGTTTTTT
CASSPGGELFF
>TRBJ2-3|.|TRBV5-6|.
TGTGCCAGCAGCTTGGTTTGGGTTGGCGGGCCCGGCGGAGATACGCAGTATTTT
CASSLVWVGGPGGDTQYF
>TRBJ2-1|.|TRBV7-9|.
TGTGCCAGCAGAAATCGCCGCGCGCTGCCATCCTACAATGAGCAGTTCTTC
CASRNRRALPSYNEQFF
>TRBJ2-3|.|TRBV7-3|.
TGTGCCAGCAGCTTTTCTAGCACAGATACGCAGTATTTT
CASSFSSTDTQYF
>TRBJ2-6|.|TRBV7-6|.
TGTGCCAGCAGCTCGGGTTTCTCTGGGGCCAACGTCCTGACTTTC
CASSSGFSGANVLTF
>TRBJ1-3|few|TRBV19|.
TGTGCCAGTAGCACAGAACCTGGAAACACCATATATTTT
CASSTEPGNTIYF
>TRBJ1-1|.|TRBV5-1|.
TGCGCCAGCAGCTTGGCCGGTATGGGGGGCACTGAAGCTTTCTTT
CASSLAGMGGTEAFF
>TRBJ2-3|.|TRBV7-2|TRBD1
TGTGCCAGCAGCTTAGGACCCCAGGGGGCGGGAGATACGCAGTATTTT
CASSLGPQGAGDTQYF
>TRBJ2-5|few|TRBV2|.
TGTGCCAGCCGCGGTGTCACGGCTCGGGAGACCCAGTACTTC
CASRGVTARETQYF
>TRBJ1-1|once|TRBV7-2|.
TGTGCCAGCAGTTCGGGGGAAGCTTTCTTT
CASSSGEAFF
>TRBJ1-5|.|TRBV5-1|.
TGCGCCAGCAGCTTCGGGGACATATCCTCGCCCCAGCATTTT
CASSFGDISSPQHF
>TRBJ2-2|.|TRBV13|.
TGTGCCAGCAGCTTAGGTTTGGCGGGGACGAACACCGGGGAGCTGTTTTTT
CASSLGLAGTNTGELFF
>TRBJ2-2|.|TRBV10-3|.
TGTGCCATCAGTGCGGGGGGCAACACCGGGGAGCTGTTTTTT
CAISAGGNTGELFF
>TRBJ2-3|.|TRBV9|TRBD2
TGTGCCAGCAGCTCCGACCTTGGACTAGCCGATACGCAGTATTTT
CASSSDLGLADTQYF
>TRBJ1-2|.|TRBV9|TRBD1
TGTGCCAGCAGCGCCTCAGGGGGACAGGGCTACACCTTC
CASSASGGQGYTF
>TRBJ2-7|.|TRBV6-4|TRBD2
TGTGCCAGCAGTGACTCGAAGAACAGCGGGGGGGCGTATTGGGACGAGCAGTACTTC
CASSDSKNSGGAYWDEQYF
>TRBJ2-5|few|TRBV5-1|.
TGCGCCAGCACTTTGAGGGGGGGTGTGGAGACCCAGTACTTC
CASTLRGGVETQYF
>TRBJ2-3|.|TRBV4-3|TRBD2
TGCGCCAGCAGCCAAGACCACCGCGGACTAGCGGGGGATACGCAGTATTTT
CASSQDHRGLAGDTQYF
>TRBJ1-1|once|TRBV11-1|TRBD1
TGTGCCAGCAGCCTCCGACAGGGCCAGGTTGTCAACACTGAAGCTTTCTTT
CASSLRQGQVVNTEAFF
>TRBJ2-5|.|TRBV19|.
TGTGCCAGTAGTATAGCCCGGGACTGGCACCAAGAGACCCAGTACTTC
CASSIARDWHQETQYF
>TRBJ1-2|.|TRBV4-2|.
TGTGCCAGCAGCCCGACTGGGAGTAAAAGGGGCTACACCTTC
CASSPTGSKRGYTF
>TRBJ2-7|.|TRBV4-1|.
TGCGCCAGCAGCCAAGACTCGCGGTACGAGCAGTACTTC
CASSQDSRYEQYF